The 10 T cell receptor beta chains reported below all come from one sample, sequenced in a study of blood T cell repertoires in COVID-19. The method was immunoSEQ multiplex PCR; TCRdb's version includes in-frame clones alone and lacks a portion of them. The data contain roughly 39,000 clones, roughly 87% of them singletons. The sequencing input was peripheral blood. The receptor source for this set is a woman of 80 years or more with active COVID-19.

V gene TRBV19 combines with J gene TRBJ1-5; tentatively, D is TRBD1 (5 bases). This CDR3 spans 14 amino acids. V lost 5 bases to trimming and J lost 5 bases, with 13 bases between them. Germline V CDR1 and CDR2: LNHDA, SQIVND (reference sequence). CDR3 DNA sequence: TGTGCCAGTAGTGGGGGGAATCGGGATCAGCCCCAGCATTTT. Translation gives CASSGGNRDQPQHF.

There are a few counts of this clone. The chain carries TRBV6-7 and TRBJ2-5, with 10 nucleotides matching TRBD1. Being an ORF, TRBV6-7 has a function that is uncertain. The V and J ends lost 7 bases and 5 bases, in that order; junction bases with no gene match: 7. The CDR3 is made up of 14 amino acids. The CDR3 loop is CASTRDRGPETQYF. CDR3 in DNA: TGTGCCAGCACAAGGGACAGGGGCCCGGAGACCCAGTACTTC.

This chain connects TRBV19 to TRBJ2-2; D remains unclear. The CDR3 runs 13 residues. Germline assignment: CDR1 LNHDA and CDR2 SQIVND (reference sequence). V lost 6 bases to trimming and J lost 2 bases, with 7 bases between them. CDR3 residues: CASRVTNTGELFF. DNA of the CDR3: TGTGCCAGTAGGGTAACTAACACCGGGGAGCTGTTTTTT.

This chain connects TRBV24-1 to TRBJ2-3, with 10 positions matching TRBD1. Germline lookup yields CDR1 KGHDR and CDR2 SFDVKD. The CDR3 has 16 amino acids. The J segment lost 2 bases and the V segment lost 3 bases, leaving 4 bases of the junction unmatched. This chain's CDR3 is CATSDPGTGATDTQYF. In DNA form, the CDR3 reads TGTGCCACCAGTGATCCCGGGACAGGGGCCACAGATACGCAGTATTTT.

This clone was seen a single time. The chain couples TRBV7-9 to TRBJ1-2, with D possibly TRBD1 on 6 matching bases. The V end lost 6 bases, the J end lost 8 bases, and 22 bases lay between the germline ends. Germline values: CDR1 SEHNR, CDR2 FQNEAQ (reference sequence). The length of the CDR3 is 15 residues. The CDR3 coding sequence is TGTGCCAGCAGTCGACCGGGGGCCACGGGGGGCGGCTACACCTTC. Amino acid sequence: CASSRPGATGGGYTF.

The CDR3 protein is CASSQDTGGSSYEQYF. CDR3 in DNA: TGCGCCAGCAGCCAAGATACCGGGGGGAGCTCCTACGAGCAGTACTTC. The chain combines TRBV4-3 with TRBJ2-7, with TRBD2 identical over 7 bases. The V and J ends lost 0 bases and 0 bases, in that order; junction bases with no gene match: 5. The CDR3 loop spans 16 amino acids. Germline CDR1 is LGHNA and CDR2 is YSLEER.

The chain carries TRBV6-5 and TRBJ1-2; D is possibly TRBD1 (5 bases). Trimming removed 7 bases from V and 5 bases from J, with 17 bases in between. CDR1 MNHEY and CDR2 SVGAGI come from the germline V gene. The CDR3 is 14 amino acids. CDR3 region: CASTPERQTYGYTF. The DNA for the CDR3 is TGTGCCAGCACCCCCGAGAGACAGACTTATGGCTACACCTTC.

This chain joins TRBV7-9 and TRBJ2-7; D is possibly TRBD1 (7 bases). Germline loops: CDR1 SEHNR, CDR2 FQNEAQ (reference sequence). V shed 7 bases and J shed 1 base, with 14 bases lying between them. The CDR3 has 14 amino acids. The CDR3 here is CASTQGGNSYEQYF. The CDR3 DNA follows: TGTGCCAGCACCCAGGGGGGCAATTCCTACGAGCAGTACTTC.

The rearrangement joins TRBV6-2 or TRBV6-3 to TRBJ1-6; perhaps TRBD1 as D (6 bases). V dropped 2 bases and J dropped 8 bases, with 10 bases sitting between them. The germline gives CDR1 MNHEY, CDR2 SVGEGT. The CDR3 extends over 14 amino acids. DNA of the CDR3: TGTGCCAGCAGTTACGGAGGACAGTATTCACCCCTCCACTTT. Residues: CASSYGGQYSPLHF.

The chain links TRBV6-2 or TRBV6-3 to TRBJ2-7, with D possibly being TRBD2 (5 bases). Looked up from germline, CDR1 is MNHEY and CDR2 is SVGEGT. Trimming took 5 bases from V and 5 from J, leaving 16 bases between them. The CDR3 is 14 residues long. CDR3 coding DNA: TGTGCCAGCAGTCCAACGCGGGCTGCCCACGAGCAGTACTTC. Encoded protein: CASSPTRAAHEQYF.